This TCR beta chain was profiled in a study of blood T cell repertoires in COVID-19. The germline V gene has CDR1 GTSNPN and CDR2 SVGIG (reference sequence). The CDR3 has 13 residues. J was trimmed by 0 bases and V by 8 bases; bases with no gene match: 3. Assay: immunoSEQ multiplex PCR; the TCRdb copy retains only in-frame clones and omits some. The sample contains hundreds of thousands of clones, about 86% of which appear only once. The sample was PBMCs or T cells enriched from blood (not recorded which). The origin of this receptor is a woman between 50 and 59 years old with acute COVID-19. The genes are TRBV30 and TRBJ1-5, with 8 bases matching TRBD1. CDR3 coding DNA: TGTGCCATCGACAGGGGTAGCAATCAGCCCCAGCATTTT. Translated: CAIDRGSNQPQHF.